This T cell receptor (beta chain) was obtained from a study of shared clonotypes between healthy human individuals (dated by TCRdb to about 2020). Context from the whole study: The cohort included a few men and a couple of women between 18 and 49 years of age. For each donor, CD4 naive and CD4 memory were each given three plates, CD8 naive was given two plates, and CD8 memory was given one plate. To estimate repertoire size and how much clonotype sharing occurs between individuals, the study deeply sequenced the blood TCR repertoires of roughly 5 healthy adults. Different laboratories and diverse techniques were used to prepare libraries and sequence TCR repertoires, to increase sequencing depth and limit assay-specific biases. Per donor, leukapheresis produced somewhere between about 0.9 and 9.5 billion PBMCs. Findings and caveats that apply to the study as a whole: Compared with non-shared clonotypes, the clonotypes found in all four sorted-subset donors had higher generation probabilities. Pairwise subsampling led to the expectation that sequencing depth would affect the degree of clonotype sharing among donors. Naive subsets generally had larger estimated clonotype richness than memory subsets did. The genetic and exposure-history diversity represented was limited by the small number of donors. Sharing across a few donors was observed for about 5% of naive CD4, around 3.5% of naive CD8, over 2% of memory CD4, and around 0.44% of memory CD8 clonotypes. Rarefaction of sorted-subset datasets indicated incomplete sequencing despite the large sequencing depth. Sampling was restricted to blood, and TCR repertoires in tissue are likely to differ from TCR repertoires in blood.

With regard to this clone: Its antigen is unknown. No qualities accompany the bases; no much larger clone lies one base away. The sample holds other DNA sequences that translate to the same CDR3.

CD8 naive samples were obtained by positive selection for CCR7 among CD45RO-negative cells, yielding a CD45RA+CCR7+ population from which TemRA cells were excluded. Healthy HIV-negative adults with no recently reported acute infections or vaccinations were included as donors. Every donor was a Caucasian adult residing in Nashville, Tennessee, USA. After blood collection by leukapheresis, PBMCs were isolated using Ficoll-Histopaque density gradient centrifugation and then cryopreserved in the vapor phase of liquid nitrogen. Purity and quantity of every magnetically sorted T cell population were checked by analytical flow cytometry. Genomic DNA was isolated from every sorted fraction and measured by UV absorbance on a Nanodrop 2000c. Here V drops 5 bases and J drops 3 bases, and the junction holds 2 bases not matched to any gene. Via the germline V gene (reference sequence), CDR1 is MNHEY and CDR2 SMNVEV. The CDR3 holds 14 amino acids from the cysteine to the phenylalanine. The only DNA kept is the CDR3, 42 bases in frame from the first base.

Using the deep immunoSEQ assay, TCR CDR3 regions were amplified from genomic DNA by multiplex PCR. Genomic DNA extracted from each cell subset was distributed evenly over all wells of several immunoSEQ 96-well plates, and each plate served as one replicate. For sorted subsets, about 0.2 ug genomic DNA, equal to 30,000 or so T cell genomes, was loaded into each replicate PCR. Purified libraries were quantified with a Qubit 3.0 fluorometer, sized on a Bioanalyzer 2100, and re-quantified with the KAPA Library Quantification kit. Every immunoSEQ 96-well plate was sequenced on a dedicated single-read 150-cycle Illumina NextSeq 550 flow cell. For the original study's pipeline: The immunoSEQ output contained only junctional sequences without quality scores, so filtering could not match that applied to full-length reads. Sequences were annotated with PyIR, a Python wrapper for IgBLAST v1.9, using IMGT germline references to assign V/J genes and CDR3. Reads were filtered out if the reads had weak V/J assignments (E-value above 1e-6), no CDR3, stop codons, out-of-frame junctions, or ambiguous translated residues. A V3J clonotype was defined by an identical inferred V gene, J gene, and CDR3 amino acid sequence. Percentage overlap between repertoires was calculated by dividing the number of shared unique clonotypes by the size of the smaller repertoire. RTK rarefaction, the Chao1 estimator, and Recon v2.1 estimates of unobserved clonotypes were used to assess repertoire richness. Generation probabilities for all TCRbeta clonotypes obtained by the gDNA method from a handful of donors were computed using OLGA. What TCRdb holds here is the immuneACCESS table cut down to in-frame rearrangements. Part of the clones is not present; checked against another copy, under half of the missing clones reflect an unresolved V gene, and the others are unexplained. Clone size and the V and J calls come from that table; the DNA yielded D and trimming. Across this sample there are some 2.1 million clones, with 90% to 95% seen only once. In total, the top ten clones hold less than 2% of the sample.

The clonotype originates from a man aged 18 to 35 in good health. Some clones in this sample may be carry-over from other donors' samples. What was sequenced was naive CD8+ T cells from PBMCs. The cell subset or site label corresponds to: CD45RA+CCR7+. The rearranged segments are TRBV27 and TRBJ2-1; TRBD1 lines up with 9 middle nucleotides. The CDR3 protein sequence reads: CASSVTGGYNEQFF. The DNA reads TGTGCCAGCAGTGTGACAGGGGGCTACAATGAGCAGTTCTTC.